Listed here are 13 T cell receptor beta chains from one sample, sequenced in a study of radiotherapy plus CTLA-4 blockade in lung cancer (dated by TCRdb to about 2018). The library was made by the immunoSEQ multiplex PCR assay. In its TCRdb copy, this immuneACCESS table keeps in-frame sequences only and misses some clones. Where compared with another copy, unresolved V genes explain less than half of these, and the others have no known cause. The sample profile shows about 80,000 clones; around 88% of them were found once. Clones ranked in the top ten supply about 2% of the sample. This specimen was peripheral blood, taken from a patient treated with radiotherapy plus ipilimumab. These receptors came from a human donor with non-small cell lung cancer who had a partial response to radiotherapy plus ipilimumab.

The J gene is TRBJ2-1, the V gene TRBV9, with D perhaps TRBD2 (6 bases). V gave up 0 bases and J gave up 5 bases, with 12 bases separating them. Germline V gene data show CDR1 as SGDLS and CDR2 as YYNGEE. The CDR3 runs to 15 residues. CDR3 loop: CASSVAGDFDNEQFF. DNA of the CDR3: TGTGCCAGCAGCGTAGCGGGAGATTTTGACAATGAGCAGTTCTTC.

The chain couples TRBV28 to TRBJ2-1; TRBD1 matches at 12 bases. Germline trimming cut 5 bases from V and 8 bases from J; bases unmatched to any gene: 7. The V gene's germline CDR1 is MDHEN and CDR2 SYDVKM. The CDR3 runs 15 residues. The CDR3 DNA reads as TGTGCCAGCAGTCTTCCGGGACAGGGGGCTCATGAGCAGTTCTTC. This codes for CASSLPGQGAHEQFF.

The chain recombines TRBV5-8 with TRBJ1-5; TRBD1 is a possible D gene (6 bases). CDR1 is SGHTS, CDR2 YDEGEE, per germline. Trimming took off 4 bases at V and 10 bases at J, with 24 bases between the two ends. This CDR3 comprises 16 residues. The CDR3 region is CASSPQTGLAGDPQHF. In nucleotides, the CDR3 is TGTGCCAGCAGCCCACAGACAGGTCTTGCGGGAGATCCCCAGCATTTT.

The chain joins TRBV30 to TRBJ2-1; TRBD1 is a possible D gene (6 bases). This CDR3 has 12 amino acids. Germline lookup yields CDR1 GTSNPN and CDR2 SVGIG (reference sequence). V was cut by 5 bases and J by 2 bases, with 7 bases left in between. The CDR3 nucleotides are TGTGCCTGGGGGGACACCTACAATGAGCAGTTCTTC. Translated, it gives CAWGDTYNEQFF.

This clone was recorded only once. This rearrangement joins TRBV9 to TRBJ1-2, with a tentative D call TRBD1 (6 bases). The CDR3 is 13 residues long. V lost 2 bases and J lost 5, with 10 bases in between. The germline gives CDR1 SGDLS, CDR2 YYNGEE. The DNA of the CDR3 is TGTGCCAGCAGCGTCCAAGGGGGATATGGCTACACCTTC. Amino acids: CASSVQGGYGYTF.

V gene TRBV5-3 combines with J gene TRBJ1-5; 8 nucleotides line up with TRBD1. TRBV5-3 qualifies as an ORF whose function is uncertain. This CDR3 is 18 amino acids long. The V and J ends lost 0 bases and 6 bases, in that order; junction bases with no gene match: 14. The CDR3 region has the DNA TGTGCCAGAAGCTTGGAGGGGCAGGGGGCAACCCTGGGTCAGCCCCAGCATTTT. Its protein is CARSLEGQGATLGQPQHF.

The chain links TRBV6-6 to TRBJ2-7, with TRBD1 identical over 8 bases. Losses at the gene ends were 5 bases for V and 0 bases for J; bases not matched to a gene: 6. The CDR3 is 15 residues long. Germline lookup yields CDR1 MNHNY and CDR2 SVGAGI (reference sequence). CDR3 bases: TGTGCCAGCAGTCAAAGACAGGGGAGCTCCTACGAGCAGTACGTC. This codes for CASSQRQGSSYEQYV.

The chain combines TRBV9 with TRBJ2-1, with TRBD2 matching over 9 bases. This CDR3 is 16 amino acids long. Germline values: CDR1 SGDLS, CDR2 YYNGEE. Unmatched junction bases numbered 4, after V lost 2 bases and J lost 1 base. CDR3 protein: CASSVGSGGSYNEQFF. In nucleotides, the CDR3 is TGTGCCAGCAGCGTTGGTAGCGGGGGATCCTACAATGAGCAGTTCTTC. The full variable domain, completed using reference TRBV9 and TRBJ2-1, is DSGVTQTPKHLITATGQRVTLRCSPRSGDLSVYWYQQSLDQGLQFLIQYYNGEERAKGNILERFSAQQFPDLHSELNLSSLELGDSALYFCASSVGSGGSYNEQFFGPGTRLTVL.

This clone has a single count. The rearrangement uses TRBV29-1 and TRBJ2-1, with 14 positions matching TRBD2. The CDR3 has 16 residues. Germline CDR1 and CDR2: SQVTM and ANQGSEA. The V gene end was trimmed by 4 bases and the J gene end by 7 bases; junction bases not matched to a gene: 9. This CDR3 reads CSVVPTSGRAWNEQFF. In nucleotides, the CDR3 is TGCAGCGTTGTCCCGACTAGCGGGAGGGCCTGGAATGAGCAGTTCTTC.

The chain joins TRBV10-1 to TRBJ2-5; 7 bases match TRBD1. Germline V gene data show CDR1 as WNHNN and CDR2 as SYGVQD (reference sequence). This CDR3 is 13 amino acids long. Trimming took 8 bases from V and 1 from J; bases not matched to a gene: 4. This CDR3 is CASGDSPQETQYF. The CDR3 DNA reads TGCGCCAGCGGGGACAGTCCCCAAGAGACCCAGTACTTC.

The V gene is TRBV27, the J gene TRBJ1-5; TRBD1 aligns across 8 bases. With V trimmed by 6 bases and J by 6 bases, 7 bases remained unmatched. The CDR3 is 14 amino acids. Germline V gives CDR1 MNHEY, CDR2 SMNVEV (reference sequence). For the CDR3, the DNA is TGTGCCAGCAGCTCGGACAGGGTGAGTCAGCCCCAGCATTTT. Protein sequence: CASSSDRVSQPQHF.

CDR3 region: CASSLPGLAESSYNEQFF. Written as DNA, the CDR3 is TGTGCCAGCAGTTTACCGGGACTAGCGGAGAGCTCCTACAATGAGCAGTTCTTC. The chain links TRBV28 to TRBJ2-1; TRBD2 matches at 11 bases. Per the germline V gene, CDR1 is MDHEN and CDR2 is SYDVKM. CDR3 length equals 18 residues. V trimming: 2 bases; J trimming: 0 bases; junction bases outside the gene matches: 6.

The chain links TRBV7-9 to TRBJ2-7, with D maybe TRBD1 (7 bases). Germline V gene lookup returns CDR1 SEHNR and CDR2 FQNEAQ (reference sequence). CDR3 size: 14 residues. Between the trimmed V and J ends, which lost 1 base and 4 bases, there was a span of 11 bases. Here the CDR3 reads CASSLGPGGYEQYF. The CDR3 region has the DNA TGTGCCAGCAGCTTAGGCCCAGGGGGGTACGAGCAGTACTTC. The whole variable domain, filled in from reference TRBV7-9 and TRBJ2-7, reads DTGVSQNPRHKITKRGQNVTFRCDPISEHNRLYWYRQTLGQGPEFLTYFQNEAQLEKSRLLSDRFSAERPKGSFSTLEIQRTEQGDSAMYLCASSLGPGGYEQYFGPGTRLTVT.